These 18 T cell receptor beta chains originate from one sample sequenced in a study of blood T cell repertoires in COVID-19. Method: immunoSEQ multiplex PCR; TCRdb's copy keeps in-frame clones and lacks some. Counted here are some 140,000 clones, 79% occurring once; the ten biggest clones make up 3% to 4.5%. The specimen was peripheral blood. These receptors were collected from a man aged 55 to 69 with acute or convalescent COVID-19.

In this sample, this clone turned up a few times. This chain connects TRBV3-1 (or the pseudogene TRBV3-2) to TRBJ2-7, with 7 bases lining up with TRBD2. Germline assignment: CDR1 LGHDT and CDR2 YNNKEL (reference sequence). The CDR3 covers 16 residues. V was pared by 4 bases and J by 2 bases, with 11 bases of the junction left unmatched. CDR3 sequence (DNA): TGTGCCAGCAGCCCCCAAAAGACGGGAGGTACCTACGAGCAGTACTTC. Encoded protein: CASSPQKTGGTYEQYF.

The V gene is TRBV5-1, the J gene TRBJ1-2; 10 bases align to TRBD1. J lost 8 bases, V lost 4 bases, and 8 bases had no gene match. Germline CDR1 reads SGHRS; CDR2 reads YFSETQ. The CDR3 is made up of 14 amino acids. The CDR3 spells CASSTGQGVEGYTF. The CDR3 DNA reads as TGCGCCAGCAGCACTGGACAGGGGGTTGAGGGCTACACCTTC.

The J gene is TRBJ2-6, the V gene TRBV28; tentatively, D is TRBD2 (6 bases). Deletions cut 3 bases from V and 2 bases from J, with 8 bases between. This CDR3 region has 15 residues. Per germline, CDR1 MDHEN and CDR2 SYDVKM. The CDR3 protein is CASSFGGTGANVLTF. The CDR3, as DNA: TGTGCCAGCAGTTTCGGGGGAACTGGGGCCAACGTCCTGACTTTC.

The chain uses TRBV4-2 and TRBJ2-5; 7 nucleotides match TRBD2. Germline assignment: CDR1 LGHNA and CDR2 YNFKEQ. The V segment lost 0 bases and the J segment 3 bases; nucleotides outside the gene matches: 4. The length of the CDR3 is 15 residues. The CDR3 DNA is TGTGCCAGCAGCCAAGAGGCAGGGAGGGAAGAGACCCAGTACTTC. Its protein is CASSQEAGREETQYF.

CDR3 DNA: TGTGCCAGTAGTATCTTAGGCCTCGGACAGGGGGTGGAGACCCAGTACTTC. It encodes CASSILGLGQGVETQYF. This rearrangement joins TRBV19 to TRBJ2-5; TRBD1 agrees at 10 bases. Germline assignment: CDR1 LNHDA and CDR2 SQIVND (reference sequence). The V segment lost 3 bases and the J segment 5 bases; nucleotides outside the gene matches: 12. The CDR3 is 17 residues long.

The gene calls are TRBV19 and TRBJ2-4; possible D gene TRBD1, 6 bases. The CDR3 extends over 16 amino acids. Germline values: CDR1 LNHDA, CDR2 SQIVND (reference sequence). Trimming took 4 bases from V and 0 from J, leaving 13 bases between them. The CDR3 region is CASSTTGTLAKNIQYF. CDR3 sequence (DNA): TGTGCCAGTAGTACCACAGGGACACTAGCCAAAAACATTCAGTACTTC.

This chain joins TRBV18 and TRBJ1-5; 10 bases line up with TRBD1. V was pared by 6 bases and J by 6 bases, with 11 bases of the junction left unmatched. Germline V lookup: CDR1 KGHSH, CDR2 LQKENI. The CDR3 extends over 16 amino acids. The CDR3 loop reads CASSSGTGDYSQPQHF. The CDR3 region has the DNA TGTGCCAGCTCGTCCGGGACAGGGGATTATAGTCAGCCCCAGCATTTT.

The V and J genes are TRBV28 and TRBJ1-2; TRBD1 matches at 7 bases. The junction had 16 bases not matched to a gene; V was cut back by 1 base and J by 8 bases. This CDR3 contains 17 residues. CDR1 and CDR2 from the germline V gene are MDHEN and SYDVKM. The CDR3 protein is CASSLSPSRGRLGGYTF. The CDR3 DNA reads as TGTGCCAGCAGTTTATCCCCCTCAAGGGGGCGATTAGGGGGCTACACCTTC.

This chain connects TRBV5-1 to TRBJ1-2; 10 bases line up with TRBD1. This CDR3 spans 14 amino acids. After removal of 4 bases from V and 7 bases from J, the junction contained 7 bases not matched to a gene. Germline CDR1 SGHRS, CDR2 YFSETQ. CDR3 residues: CASSPGQGNSGYTF. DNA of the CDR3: TGCGCCAGCAGCCCGGGACAGGGGAATAGTGGCTACACCTTC.

The DNA of the CDR3 is TGTGCCAGCAGTTTTCCAGCGGCCTACGAGCAGTACTTC. It codes for CASSFPAAYEQYF. The rearrangement uses TRBV28 and TRBJ2-7; perhaps TRBD2 as D (5 bases). This CDR3 has 13 residues. The germline gives CDR1 MDHEN, CDR2 SYDVKM. The V end lost 3 bases, the J end lost 2 bases, and 8 bases lay between the germline ends.

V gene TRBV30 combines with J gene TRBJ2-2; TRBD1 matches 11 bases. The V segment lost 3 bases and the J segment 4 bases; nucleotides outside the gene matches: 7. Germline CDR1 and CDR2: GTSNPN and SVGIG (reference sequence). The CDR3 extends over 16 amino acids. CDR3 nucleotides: TGTGCCTGGAGCGCCGTGGGACAGGGGGGCACCGGGGAGCTGTTTTTT. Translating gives CAWSAVGQGGTGELFF.

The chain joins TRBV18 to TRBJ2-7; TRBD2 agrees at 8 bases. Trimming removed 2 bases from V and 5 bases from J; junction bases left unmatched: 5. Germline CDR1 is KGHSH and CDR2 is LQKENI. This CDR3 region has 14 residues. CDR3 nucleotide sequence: TGTGCCAGCTCACCAGCTAGCGGGTTACACGAGCAGTACTTC. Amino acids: CASSPASGLHEQYF. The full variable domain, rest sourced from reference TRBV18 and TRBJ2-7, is NAGVMQNPRHLVRRRGQEARLRCSPMKGHSHVYWYRQLPEEGLKFMVYLQKENIIDESGMPKERFSAEFPKEGPSILRIQQVVRGDSAAYFCASSPASGLHEQYFGPGTRLTVT.

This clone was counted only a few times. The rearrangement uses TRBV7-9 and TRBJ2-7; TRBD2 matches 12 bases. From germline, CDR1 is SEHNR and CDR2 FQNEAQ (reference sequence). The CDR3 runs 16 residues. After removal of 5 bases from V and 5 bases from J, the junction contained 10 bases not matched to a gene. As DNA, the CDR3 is TGTGCCAGCAGCCGACGGACTAGCGGGGTGTCGGACGAGCAGTACTTC. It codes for CASSRRTSGVSDEQYF. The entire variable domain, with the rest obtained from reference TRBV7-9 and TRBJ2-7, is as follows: DTGVSQNPRHKITKRGQNVTFRCDPISEHNRLYWYRQTLGQGPEFLTYFQNEAQLEKSRLLSDRFSAERPKGSFSTLEIQRTEQGDSAMYLCASSRRTSGVSDEQYFGPGTRLTVT.

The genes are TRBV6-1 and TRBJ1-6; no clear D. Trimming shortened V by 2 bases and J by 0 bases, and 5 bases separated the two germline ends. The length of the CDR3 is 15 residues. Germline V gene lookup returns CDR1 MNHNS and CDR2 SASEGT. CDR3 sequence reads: CASSESSSYNSPLHF. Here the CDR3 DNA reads TGTGCCAGCAGTGAAAGTAGCTCCTATAATTCACCCCTCCACTTT.

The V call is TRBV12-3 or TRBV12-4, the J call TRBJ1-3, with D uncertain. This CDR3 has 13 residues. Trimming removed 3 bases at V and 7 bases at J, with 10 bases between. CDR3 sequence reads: CASSFGGRNTIYF. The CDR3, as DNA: TGTGCCAGCAGTTTCGGAGGGAGGAACACCATATATTTT.

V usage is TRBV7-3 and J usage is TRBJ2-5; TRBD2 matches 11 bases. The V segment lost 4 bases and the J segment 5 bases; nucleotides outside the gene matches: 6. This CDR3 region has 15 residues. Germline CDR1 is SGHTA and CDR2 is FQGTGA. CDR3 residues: CASSSTSGAGETQYF. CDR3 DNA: TGTGCCAGCAGCTCGACTAGCGGGGCAGGGGAGACCCAGTACTTC. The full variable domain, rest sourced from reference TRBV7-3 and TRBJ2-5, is GAGVSQTPSNKVTEKGKYVELRCDPISGHTALYWYRQSLGQGPEFLIYFQGTGAADDSGLPNDRFFAVRPEGSVSTLKIQRTERGDSAVYLCASSSTSGAGETQYFGPGTRLLVL.

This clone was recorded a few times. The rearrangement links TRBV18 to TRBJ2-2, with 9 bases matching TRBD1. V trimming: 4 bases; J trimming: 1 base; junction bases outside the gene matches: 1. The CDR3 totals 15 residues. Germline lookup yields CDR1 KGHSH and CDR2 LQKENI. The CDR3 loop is CASSQGQGNTGELFF. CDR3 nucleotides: TGTGCCAGCTCACAGGGACAGGGGAACACCGGGGAGCTGTTTTTT.

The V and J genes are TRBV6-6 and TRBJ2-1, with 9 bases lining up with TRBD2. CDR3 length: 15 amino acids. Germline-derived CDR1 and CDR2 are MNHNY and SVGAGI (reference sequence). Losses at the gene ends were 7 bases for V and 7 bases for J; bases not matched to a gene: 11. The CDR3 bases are TGTGCCAGCAATCCCACCGCGGGAGGGGGTAATGAGCAGTTCTTC. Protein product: CASNPTAGGGNEQFF.